The entry below describes one T cell receptor beta chain. Some clones are missing from TCRdb's copy, which holds only in-frame ones; the method was immunoSEQ multiplex PCR. Of roughly 330,000 clones in the sample, approximately 87% were seen once. The data were taken from a study of blood T cell repertoires in COVID-19. The CDR3 is 13 residues long. Germline CDR1 is SGHDT and CDR2 is YYEEEE. V lost 0 bases and J 5 bases, leaving 8 bases between the germline ends. The source of this sequence is a woman in her twenties or thirties who had recovered from COVID-19. The V call is TRBV5-6, the J call TRBJ1-1; D possibly corresponds to TRBD1 (5 bases). The source material was PBMCs or T cells enriched from blood (not recorded which). The DNA for the CDR3 is TGTGCCAGCAGCTTGGTGTCAGGGACTGAAGCTTTCTTT. It specifies CASSLVSGTEAFF. Together with reference TRBV5-6 and TRBJ1-1, the CDR3 gives the full variable domain: DAGVTQSPTHLIKTRGQQVTLRCSPKSGHDTVSWYQQALGQGPQFIFQYYEEEERQRGNFPDRFSGHQFPNYSSELNVNALLLGDSALYLCASSLVSGTEAFFGQGTRLTVV.